This T cell receptor beta chain was obtained from a study of T cells in Graves' hyperthyroidism and ophthalmopathy. The study, taken as a whole, reports: Through a model of 13 V-J features, ophthalmopathy was separated from stable hyperthyroidism.

For this clonotype: No antigen is known for it.

Diagnostic assessment was based on clinical symptoms, serum thyroxine and TRAb, thyroid ultrasound and orbital computed tomography. PBMCs were collected from a roughly 9.7 ml volume of fresh peripheral blood. RNA transcripts gave rise to amplified TCR beta CDR3 regions. In the first-round RT-PCR of the TCR CDR3, the HTBI primer set was used. MiXCR, run by TCRdb on the multiplex PCR reads, gives a single entry per CDR3 protein. The table lists over 450,000 distinct CDR3 sequences, under 20% of them singletons. The receptor was derived from a woman younger than 35 with Graves' ophthalmopathy. The sequencing input was blood.

This CDR3 reads CASSVVGQGAKNIQYF. The CDR3, as DNA: TGTGCCAGCAGCGTAGTGGGACAGGGGGCGAAAAACATTCAGTACTTC. The genes are TRBV9 and TRBJ2-4, with 12 bases matching TRBD1. Germline V gene lookup returns CDR1 SGDLS and CDR2 YYNGEE. J gave up 4 bases and V 0 bases, and 2 bases lay outside the gene matches. The CDR3 is made up of 16 amino acids. The full variable domain, with the rest looked up from reference TRBV9 and TRBJ2-4, is DSGVTQTPKHLITATGQRVTLRCSPRSGDLSVYWYQQSLDQGLQFLIQYYNGEERAKGNILERFSAQQFPDLHSELNLSSLELGDSALYFCASSVVGQGAKNIQYFGAGTRLSVL.